This T cell receptor (beta chain) was sequenced for a study of identifying expanded T cells in peripheral blood. The study's findings and limits: Clone count variance between roughly two-week samples rose with total template count. Technical replicates showed about 1.2 changed clones; approximately 2 weeks roughly 18; four weeks 19.

No infections or other immune events were documented during collection. The V gene lost 2 bases and the J gene lost 0 bases, with 2 bases spanning the gap. The CDR3 contains 13 residues. Germline V CDR1 and CDR2: MRHNA, SNTAGT. Note on this clone: Its specificity is unknown.

Using immunoSEQ multiplex PCR, the repertoire was profiled, and TCRdb retains in-frame clones only, with some absent. Of more than 80,000 clones listed, about 91% were seen once; the top ten hold around 4.1%. The V call is TRBV6-4, the J call TRBJ2-1, with no clear D. The sequenced material came from blood. The receptor was isolated from a person aged 18 to 70 in good health. The CDR3: CASSDNSYNEQFF. The DNA for the CDR3 is TGTGCCAGCAGTGACAACTCCTACAATGAGCAGTTCTTC.